This TCR beta chain was profiled in a study of post-analysis software for immune sequencing data. Across the whole study: Relapsing-remitting, secondary progressive and progressive-relapsing multiple sclerosis courses were included.

Germline assignment: CDR1 SNHLY and CDR2 FYNNEI. This CDR3 contains 14 residues. Overall study results and limits: In patients, 4 to 6 TRBV segments were more frequent than in controls, with TRBV5-6, TRBV5-1 and TRBV20-1 among them. Those with multiple sclerosis, the patient group, showed significantly lower normalized Chao1 diversity than controls. Co-batched samples clustered tightly together by F measure.

In the case of this clonotype: The target antigen is unknown. One junction end disagrees with the germline gene, perhaps due to a read error.

The authors incorporated unique molecular identifiers into the TCR beta cDNA libraries. T cells, roughly 0.95 to 10 million of them, yielded roughly 0.5 million cDNA molecules. TCRdb redid the calling of the PCR reads with MiXCR, one entry per CDR3 protein. The table includes roughly 870,000 distinct CDR3 sequences, 53% detected once. The rearrangement joins TRBV2 to TRBJ2-7, with D perhaps TRBD1 or TRBD2 (5 bases each). The receptor comes from a girl between 10 and 17 years old with multiple sclerosis. Sample: blood. The CDR3 region has the DNA TGCGCCAGCAGGGACCGTTCAGGGATCTACGAGCAGTACTTC. Translation gives CASRDRSGIYEQYF. Full variable domain (outside the CDR3, taken from reference TRBV2 and TRBJ2-7): EPEVTQTPSHQVTQMGQEVILRCVPISNHLYFYWYRQILGQKVEFLVSFYNNEISEKSEIFDDQFSVERPDGSNFTLKIRSTKLEDSAMYFCASRDRSGIYEQYFGPGTRLTVT.